This T cell receptor (beta chain) was captured by sequencing in a study of T cells in Graves' hyperthyroidism and ophthalmopathy. RNA transcripts were the template for amplifying TCR beta CDR3 regions. TCR CDR3 underwent first-round RT-PCR with the HTBI primer set. A single record per CDR3 protein comes from TCRdb applying MiXCR to the multiplex PCR reads. Of 600,000 to 900,000 distinct CDR3 sequences in the sample, about 16% were seen once. Between the trimmed V and J ends, which lost 5 bases and 11 bases, there was a span of 14 bases. Germline-derived CDR1 and CDR2 are SQVTM and ANQGSEA. This CDR3 spans 11 amino acids. This clonotype has just one count.

The specimen was blood. The sequence was obtained from a man younger than 35 with Graves' hyperthyroidism. The chain recombines TRBV29-1 with TRBJ2-3; no clear D gene. The CDR3 nucleotides read TGCAGCGTTTCGGACGACCGAAGGCAGTATTTT. Residues: CSVSDDRRQYF.